This is a list of T cell receptor beta chains from one sample in a study of T cells expressing NK-cell markers. TCRdb re-called the 5' RACE reads and shows each CDR3 protein once, DNA omitted. Listed are fewer than 400,000 distinct CDR3 sequences; roughly 5.2% falls within the top ten. Sample: blood T cells: a sorted CD56 or NKG2C T cell subset, CD4+ or CD8+ T cells, or bulk PBMC T cells (not recorded which). Source of these receptors: a man aged 18-69 years in good health. Both conserved end residues are part of each CDR3.

>TRBJ1-1|TRBV2
CASSEALRATGGGTEAFF
>TRBJ1-2|TRBV10-3
CAIKMDRGYGYTF
>TRBJ2-2|TRBV10-3
CATRLADNTGELFF
>TRBJ2-1|TRBV29-1
CSVGSGTPSYNEQFF
>TRBJ2-5|TRBV3-1
CASSNMARRGETQYF
>TRBJ2-1|TRBV7-3
CASSPGLAVNEQFF
>TRBJ2-3|TRBV20-1
CSVLGQGSSTSTDTQYF
>TRBJ1-1|TRBV6-1
CACQGNWNTEAFF
>TRBJ2-7|TRBV20-1
CSAAGGGPYQQYF
>TRBJ2-7|TRBV30
CAWSGTLTYEQYF
>TRBJ2-4|TRBV6-2/TRBV6-3
CASSYTKNIQYF
>TRBJ2-2|TRBV2
CASRRGGLAGGGGELFF
>TRBJ2-7|TRBV2
CASLGEDYEQYF
>TRBJ1-5|TRBV28
CAMGQQHQPQHF
>TRBJ1-5|TRBV7-2
CASSLGDRGYNQPQHF
>TRBJ2-7|TRBV18
CASSLSRWGANF
>TRBJ2-7|TRBV6-1
CASGRAGVSYEQYF
>TRBJ1-4|TRBV27
CASSLTGVGEKLFF
>TRBJ1-2|TRBV12-3/TRBV12-4
CASSWTGNGYTF
>TRBJ2-5|TRBV5-5
CASSLARAGGAETQYF
>TRBJ2-5|TRBV6-1
CASGTGKETQYF
>TRBJ2-7|TRBV12-3/TRBV12-4
CASSSTGRSEQYF
>TRBJ2-1|TRBV12-3/TRBV12-4
CASSSFHSGANEQFF
>TRBJ2-4|TRBV6-2/TRBV6-3
CASSYEASEYLAKNIQYF
>TRBJ2-5|TRBV5-5
CASSSPGEETQYF
>TRBJ2-5|TRBV6-5
CASTQRLAGGYQETQYF
>TRBJ2-3|TRBV20-1
CSATRLLAASTDTQYF
>TRBJ2-3|TRBV7-8
CASTRRGGRGAADTQYF